This T cell receptor beta chain derives from a study of neoadjuvant anti-PD-1 for oral cavity cancer. Study at large: Patients mostly received three to four biweekly nivolumab doses at 3 mg/kg before surgery.

Profiling relied on immunoSEQ multiplex PCR, and the TCRdb table lists in-frame clones only, not all of them. Altogether 24,000 or so clones are present, 27% being singletons, with the ten largest covering around 17%. In this sample, this clone turned up a few times. The antigen is undetermined. Documented time point: after neoadjuvant nivolumab, at surgical resection. Broader study findings: Treg/Th17 ratio rose with pretreatment blood and fell with post-treatment tumor TCRbeta clonality.

CDR3 length: 14 residues. CDR1 and CDR2 from the germline V gene are SGHAT and FQDESV (reference sequence). The V end lost 3 bases, the J end lost 2 bases, and 10 bases lay between the germline ends. The chain employs TRBV11-1 and TRBJ2-5; possibly TRBD1 or TRBD2 for D (5 bases each). Sample: tumor tissue, taken after nivolumab (anti-PD-1) treatment. The receptor was isolated from a person aged 40-85 years with oral cavity squamous cell carcinoma. CDR3 DNA sequence: TGTGCCAGCAGCTTGGGACGGATACAAGAGACCCAGTACTTC. It codes for CASSLGRIQETQYF.